The TCR beta chain under discussion was sequenced for a study of OX40 agonist ivuxolimab in advanced cancers. The method was immunoSEQ multiplex PCR; TCRdb's version includes in-frame clones alone and lacks a portion of them. The table shows 65,000 to 70,000 clones, with around nine tenths occurring only once. The CDR3 sequence is 14 residues long. V lost 4 bases, J lost 1 base, and 2 bases stayed unmatched. Germline V gene sequence: CDR1 SGHTA, CDR2 FQGNSA. The chain combines TRBV7-2 with TRBJ2-3, with 7 bases identical to TRBD1. This TCR derives from an adult with an advanced solid tumor such as melanoma, head and neck, liver or kidney cancer. The specimen comprised CD4+ or CD8+ T cells sorted from blood, sampled in a trial of the OX40 agonist ivuxolimab. CDR3 protein: CASSSGQGTDTQYF. The CDR3 region has the DNA TGTGCCAGCAGCTCAGGACAGGGCACAGATACGCAGTATTTT. Complete variable domain (other parts from reference TRBV7-2 and TRBJ2-3): GAGVSQSPSNKVTEKGKDVELRCDPISGHTALYWYRQSLGQGLEFLIYFQGNSAPDKSGLPSDRFSAERTGGSVSTLTIQRTQQEDSAVYLCASSSGQGTDTQYFGPGTRLTVL.